This T cell receptor (beta chain) appears in the sequencing data of a study of T cell repertoires in cytomegalovirus infection. Study information: Indications of both CMV infection and matching HLA type were provided by public TCR beta signatures.

Germline-derived CDR1 and CDR2 are SEHNR and FQNEAQ (reference sequence). The CDR3 totals 12 residues. V lost 11 bases and J 6 bases, leaving 13 bases between the germline ends. Study findings and constraints: CMV carriers with the relevant HLA were identified by cumulative public TCR beta family frequency. In two of eight donors, the top clonotype was HLA-C-restricted CMV-specific.

This clonotype was seen a handful of times. Its antigen is unidentified. One entry per CDR3 protein, called by TCRdb with MiXCR from the reads. The sample consists of around 99,000 distinct CDR3 sequences, about 30% of them appearing once. The sequencing here drew on CD8+ T cells from cultured PBMCs, taken from culture after CMV antigen stimulation. This rearrangement joins TRBV7-9 to TRBJ1-4; no firm D call. This clonotype was obtained from a human donor in good health (CMV status not recorded). Some clones in this sample may be carry-over from other donors' samples. CDR3 nucleotide sequence: TGTGCCGGACGGGGAGGTGATGAAAAACTGTTTTTT. Residues: CAGRGGDEKLFF.